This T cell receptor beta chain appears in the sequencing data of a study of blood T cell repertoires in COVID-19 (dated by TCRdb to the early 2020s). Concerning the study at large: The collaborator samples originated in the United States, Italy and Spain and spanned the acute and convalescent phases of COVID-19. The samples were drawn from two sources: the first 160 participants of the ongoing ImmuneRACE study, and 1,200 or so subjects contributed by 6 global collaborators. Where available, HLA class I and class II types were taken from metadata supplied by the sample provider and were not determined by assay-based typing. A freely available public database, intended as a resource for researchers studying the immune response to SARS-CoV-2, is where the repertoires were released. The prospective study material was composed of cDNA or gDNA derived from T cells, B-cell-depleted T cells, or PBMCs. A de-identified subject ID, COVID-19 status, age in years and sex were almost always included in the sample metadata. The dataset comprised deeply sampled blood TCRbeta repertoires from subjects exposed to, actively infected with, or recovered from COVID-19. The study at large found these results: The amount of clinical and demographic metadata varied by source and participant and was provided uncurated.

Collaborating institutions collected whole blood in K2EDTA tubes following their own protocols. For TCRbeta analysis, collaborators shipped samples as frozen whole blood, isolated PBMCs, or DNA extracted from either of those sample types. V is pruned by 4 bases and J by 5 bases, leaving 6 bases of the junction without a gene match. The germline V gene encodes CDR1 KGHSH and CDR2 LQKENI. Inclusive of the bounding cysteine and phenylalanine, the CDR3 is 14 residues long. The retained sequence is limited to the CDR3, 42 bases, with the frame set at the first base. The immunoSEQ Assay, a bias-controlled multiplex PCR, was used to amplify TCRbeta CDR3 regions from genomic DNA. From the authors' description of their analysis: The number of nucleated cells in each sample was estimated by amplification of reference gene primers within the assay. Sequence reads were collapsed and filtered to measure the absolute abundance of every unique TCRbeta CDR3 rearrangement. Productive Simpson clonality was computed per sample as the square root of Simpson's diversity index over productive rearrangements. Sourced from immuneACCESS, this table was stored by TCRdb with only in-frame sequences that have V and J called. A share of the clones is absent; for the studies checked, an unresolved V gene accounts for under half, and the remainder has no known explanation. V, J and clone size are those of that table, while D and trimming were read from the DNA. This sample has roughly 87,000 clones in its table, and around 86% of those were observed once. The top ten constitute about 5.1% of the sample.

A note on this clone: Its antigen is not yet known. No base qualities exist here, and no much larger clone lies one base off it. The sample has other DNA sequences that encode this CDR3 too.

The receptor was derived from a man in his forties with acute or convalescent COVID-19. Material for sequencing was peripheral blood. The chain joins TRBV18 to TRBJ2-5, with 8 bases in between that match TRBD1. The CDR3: CASSLDRGRETQYF. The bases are TGTGCCAGCTCACTAGACAGGGGCAGGGAGACCCAGTACTTC.